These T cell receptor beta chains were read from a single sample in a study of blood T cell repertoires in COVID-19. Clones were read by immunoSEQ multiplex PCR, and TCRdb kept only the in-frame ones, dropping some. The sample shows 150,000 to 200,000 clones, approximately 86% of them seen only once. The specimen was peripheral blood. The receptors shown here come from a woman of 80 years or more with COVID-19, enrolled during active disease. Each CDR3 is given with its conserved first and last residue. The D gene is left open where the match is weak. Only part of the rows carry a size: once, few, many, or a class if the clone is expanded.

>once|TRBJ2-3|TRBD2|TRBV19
CASSIRGGLGTSGTTDTQYF
TGTGCCAGTAGTATACGAGGGGGGTTAGGGACTAGCGGGACGACAGATACGCAGTATTTT
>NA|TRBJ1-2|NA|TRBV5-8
CASSQNYGYTF
TGTGCCAGCAGCCAAAACTATGGCTACACCTTC
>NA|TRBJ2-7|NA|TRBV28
CASSPTAPLSYEQYF
TGTGCCAGCAGTCCGACAGCCCCCCTCTCCTACGAGCAGTACTTC
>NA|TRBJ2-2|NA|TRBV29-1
CSVESPTNTGELFF
TGCAGCGTTGAATCCCCAACGAACACCGGGGAGCTGTTTTTT
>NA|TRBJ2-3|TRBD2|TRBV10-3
CAISELGGRGADTQYF
TGTGCCATCAGTGAGCTAGGCGGGAGGGGCGCAGATACGCAGTATTTT
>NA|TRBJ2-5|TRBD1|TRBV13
CASSRGTGQETQYF
TGTGCCAGCAGCCGCGGGACAGGCCAAGAGACCCAGTACTTC
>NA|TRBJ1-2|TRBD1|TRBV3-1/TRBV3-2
CASSQTDRGVNGYTF
TGTGCCAGCAGCCAGACTGACAGGGGGGTAAATGGCTACACCTTC
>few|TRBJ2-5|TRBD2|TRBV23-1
CASRTPGTSGLEETQYF
TGCGCCAGCAGAACACCCGGGACTAGCGGGTTAGAAGAGACCCAGTACTTC
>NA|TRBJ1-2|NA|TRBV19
CASSMRERGNGYTF
TGTGCCAGTAGTATGAGGGAGAGAGGGAATGGCTACACCTTC
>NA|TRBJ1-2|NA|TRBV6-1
CASSEAATDYGYTF
TGTGCCAGCAGTGAAGCAGCGACAGACTATGGCTACACCTTC
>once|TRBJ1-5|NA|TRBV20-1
CSASLSGVSNQPQHF
TGCAGTGCTAGTCTATCAGGGGTAAGCAATCAGCCCCAGCATTTT
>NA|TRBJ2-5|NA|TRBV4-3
CASSPQGQETQYF
TGCGCCAGCAGTCCACAGGGACAAGAGACCCAGTACTTC
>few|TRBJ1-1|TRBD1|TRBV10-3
CAISTGGYAEAFF
TGTGCCATCAGCACAGGGGGTTACGCTGAAGCTTTCTTT
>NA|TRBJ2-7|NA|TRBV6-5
CASSPGSLNTYEQYF
TGTGCCAGCAGCCCCGGGAGTCTAAACACCTACGAGCAGTACTTC
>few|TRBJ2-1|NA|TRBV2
CASTIEYEQFF
TGTGCCAGCACCATAGAATATGAGCAGTTCTTC
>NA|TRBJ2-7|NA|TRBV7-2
CASSLGHTGILTYEQYF
TGTGCCAGCAGCCTGGGACACACAGGGATTTTGACCTACGAGCAGTACTTC
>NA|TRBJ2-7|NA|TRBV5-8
CASSLFQGSYEQYF
TGTGCCAGCAGCTTGTTTCAGGGCTCCTACGAGCAGTACTTC
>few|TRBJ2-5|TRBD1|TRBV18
CASSLGQEETQYF
TGTGCCAGCTCTCTCGGACAGGAAGAGACCCAGTACTTC
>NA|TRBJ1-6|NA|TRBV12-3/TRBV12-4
CASSYGNSPLHF
TGTGCCAGCAGTTACGGGAATTCACCCCTCCACTTT
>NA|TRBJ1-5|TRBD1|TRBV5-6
CASSSRWTGSNQPQHF
TGTGCCAGCAGCTCGAGGTGGACAGGGAGTAATCAGCCCCAGCATTTT
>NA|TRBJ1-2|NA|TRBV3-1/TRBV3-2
CASSQALGTYGYTF
TGTGCCAGCAGCCAAGCGTTGGGGACATATGGCTACACCTTC
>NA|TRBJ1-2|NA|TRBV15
CATSQNAGAPGYTF
TGTGCCACCAGCCAAAATGCAGGGGCGCCTGGCTACACCTTC